This T cell receptor beta chain was sequenced for a study of OX40 agonist ivuxolimab in advanced cancers. Looking at the study overall: Averaging roughly 60 years in age, with a range of roughly 23 to 85, the cohort was approximately 83% male. Eligibility admitted prior anti-PD-1, anti-PD-L1 or anti-CTLA-4 therapy; roughly 40% had some. Broader study findings: Among T cells, CD8+ cells averaged more expanded clones than CD4+ cells.

V lost 6 bases to trimming and J lost 3 bases; unmatched junction nucleotides: 4. The CDR3 contains 13 residues. The germline gives CDR1 SNHLY, CDR2 FYNNEI. A word on this clone: Antigen unknown.

Measured with immunoSEQ multiplex PCR; TCRdb has only the in-frame clones, and not every one. The sample shows around 72,000 clones, approximately 81% of them seen only once. The sequenced sample was CD4+ or CD8+ T cells sorted from blood, obtained in a trial of the OX40 agonist ivuxolimab. The chain links TRBV2 to TRBJ1-2, with 7 positions matching TRBD1. The clonotype was recovered from an adult with an advanced solid tumor such as melanoma, head and neck, liver or kidney cancer. CDR3 region: CASRIDRDYGYTF. Written as DNA, the CDR3 is TGTGCCAGCAGGATAGACAGGGACTATGGCTACACCTTC. Full variable domain (missing parts from reference TRBV2 and TRBJ1-2): EPEVTQTPSHQVTQMGQEVILRCVPISNHLYFYWYRQILGQKVEFLVSFYNNEISEKSEIFDDQFSVERPDGSNFTLKIRSTKLEDSAMYFCASRIDRDYGYTFGSGTRLTVV.